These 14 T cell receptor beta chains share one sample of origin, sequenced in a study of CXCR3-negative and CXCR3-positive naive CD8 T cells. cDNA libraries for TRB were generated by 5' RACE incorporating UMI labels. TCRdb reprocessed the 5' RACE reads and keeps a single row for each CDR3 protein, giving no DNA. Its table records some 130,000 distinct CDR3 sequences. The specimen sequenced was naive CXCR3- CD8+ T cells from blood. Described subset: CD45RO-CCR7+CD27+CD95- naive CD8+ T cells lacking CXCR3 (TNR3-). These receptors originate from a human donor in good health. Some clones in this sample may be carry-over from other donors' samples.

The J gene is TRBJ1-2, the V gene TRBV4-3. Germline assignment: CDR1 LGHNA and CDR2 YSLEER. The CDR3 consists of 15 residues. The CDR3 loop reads CASSQDHRRDYGYTF.

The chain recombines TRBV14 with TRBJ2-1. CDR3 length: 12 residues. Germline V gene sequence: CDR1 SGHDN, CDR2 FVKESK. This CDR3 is CASSQVEYEQFF.

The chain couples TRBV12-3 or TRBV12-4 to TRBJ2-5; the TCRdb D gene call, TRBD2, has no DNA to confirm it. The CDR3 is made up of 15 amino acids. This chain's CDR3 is CASSYLAGGRGTQYF.

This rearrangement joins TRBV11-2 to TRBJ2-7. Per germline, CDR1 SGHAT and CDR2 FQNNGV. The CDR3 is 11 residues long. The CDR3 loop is CASRGSYEQYF.

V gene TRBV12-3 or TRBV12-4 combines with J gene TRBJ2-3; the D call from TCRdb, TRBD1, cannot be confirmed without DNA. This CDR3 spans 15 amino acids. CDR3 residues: CASSLEGAQVDTQYF.

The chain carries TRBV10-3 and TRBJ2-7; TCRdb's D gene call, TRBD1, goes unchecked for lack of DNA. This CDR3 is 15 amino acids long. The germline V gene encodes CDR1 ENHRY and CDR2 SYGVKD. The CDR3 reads CAISELQVLPSEQYF.

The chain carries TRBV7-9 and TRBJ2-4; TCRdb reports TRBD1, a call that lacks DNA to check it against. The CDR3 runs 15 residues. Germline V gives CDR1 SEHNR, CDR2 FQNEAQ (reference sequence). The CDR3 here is CASSDTGTANNIQYF.

CDR3 sequence reads: CASSQVADNTGELFF. The J gene is TRBJ2-2, the V gene TRBV4-1. Germline V gene lookup returns CDR1 MGHRA and CDR2 YSYEKL. The CDR3 length is 15 residues.

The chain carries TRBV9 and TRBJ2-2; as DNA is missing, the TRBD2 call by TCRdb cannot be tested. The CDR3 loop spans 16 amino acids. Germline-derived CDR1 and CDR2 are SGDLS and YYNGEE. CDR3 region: CASSIASGRATGELFF.

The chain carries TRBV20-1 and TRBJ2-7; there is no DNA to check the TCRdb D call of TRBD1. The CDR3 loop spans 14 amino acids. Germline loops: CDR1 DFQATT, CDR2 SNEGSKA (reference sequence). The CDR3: CSAWDRIHSYEQYF.

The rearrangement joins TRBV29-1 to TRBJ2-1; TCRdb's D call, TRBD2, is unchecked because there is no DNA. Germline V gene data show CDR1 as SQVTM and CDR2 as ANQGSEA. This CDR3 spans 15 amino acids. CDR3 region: CSARRLAGVDNEQFF.

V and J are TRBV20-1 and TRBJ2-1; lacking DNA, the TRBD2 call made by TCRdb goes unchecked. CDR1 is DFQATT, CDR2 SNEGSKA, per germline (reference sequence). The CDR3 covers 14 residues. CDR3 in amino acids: CSAGTSGSYNEQFF.

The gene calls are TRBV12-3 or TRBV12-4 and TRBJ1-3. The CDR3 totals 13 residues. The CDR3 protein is CASSQSSGNTIYF.

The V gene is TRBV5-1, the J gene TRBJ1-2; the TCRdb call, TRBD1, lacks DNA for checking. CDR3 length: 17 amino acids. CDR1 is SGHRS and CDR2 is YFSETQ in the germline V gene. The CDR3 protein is CASSWDQRTGFVYGYTF.